These T cell receptor beta chains were read from a single sample in a study of T cells in tuberculosis. Assay: immunoSEQ multiplex PCR; the TCRdb copy retains only in-frame clones and omits some. Among some 49,000 clones listed, roughly 96% were seen once. This specimen consisted of PBMCs, obtained at tuberculosis diagnosis. The receptors were gathered from an adult with tuberculosis. The conserved cysteine and the conserved F or W are not part of the CDR3 here.

>TRBV2|TRBJ2-7
ASSDAVPRRD
>TRBV6-5|TRBJ1-3
ASTQGPFSGNTIY
>TRBV5-1|TRBJ2-5
ASRSGPSHDETQY
>TRBV4-3|TRBJ1-1
ASSQDPGGSGEVTEAF
>TRBV27|TRBJ2-3
ASSPLASTDTQY
>TRBV6-4|TRBJ1-2
ASSDGGGNGYT
>TRBV30|TRBJ2-2
AWSVRGGANTGELF
>TRBV30|TRBJ1-5
AWSGTGSYNQPQH
>TRBV29-1|TRBJ1-2
SVLISLNYGYT
>TRBV4-1|TRBJ2-7
ASSQFRSGSSHEQY
>TRBV5-1|TRBJ2-1
ASSSGLGAEVSYNEQF
>TRBV27|TRBJ1-2
ASKIQGAEGYT
>TRBV7-2|TRBJ2-7
ASSQAGGYEQY
>TRBV9|TRBJ1-1
ASSVDSGVNTEAF
>TRBV10-2|TRBJ1-3
ASSESRVGNTIY
>TRBV10-3|TRBJ2-1
AIRGSHITGNSYNEQF
>TRBV27|TRBJ1-5
ASSPVHPSQPQH
>TRBV20-1|TRBJ1-2
SASQVGYT
>TRBV5-6|TRBJ2-7
ASSLRTRSYEQY
>TRBV28|TRBJ2-5
ASSPDPLQAQY
>TRBV7-2|TRBJ2-7
ASSLVWTASYEQY
>TRBV7-9|TRBJ2-5
ASSLGVQETQY
>TRBV21-1|TRBJ2-7
ATLLGTESYEQY
>TRBV20-1|TRBJ2-1
SAPAPGEQF
>TRBV5-1|TRBJ2-1
ASSLGSGSTPNEQF
>TRBV29-1|TRBJ1-1
SVERVKGTEAF